These T cell receptor beta chains were read from a single sample in a study of T cells after posttransplantation cyclophosphamide. This table comes from immunoSEQ multiplex PCR, and its TCRdb copy is limited to in-frame clones, with some not included. The specimen has tens of thousands of clones, none found just once. What was sequenced was PBMCs. The receptor set was obtained from a woman in her fifties or sixties in good health, CMV-negative, and a related stem cell transplant donor. The CDR3 runs from the conserved cysteine through the conserved F or W. A D gene is named only where the DNA matches it firmly. A row's size may be missing; if present it is once, few, many or a size class.

many TRBJ2-2 TRBV7-6 . TGTGCCAGCAGCTTAGCGGCCACCGGGGAGCTGTTTTTT CASSLAATGELFF
few TRBJ2-5 TRBV30 . TGTGCCTGGAGTGTAATAGGGGAAGAGACCCAGTACTTC CAWSVIGEETQYF
many TRBJ2-7 TRBV11-1 . TGTGCCAGCAGCAACGCCGGGACTGTCTCCTACGAGCAGTACTTC CASSNAGTVSYEQYF
many TRBJ2-1 TRBV6-1 TRBD2 TGTGCCAGCAGTGCCAGGACTAGCGGAGCTCCGGGGGAGCAGTTCTTC CASSARTSGAPGEQFF
many TRBJ2-3 TRBV5-1 TRBD1 TGCGCCAGCAGCTTGCAACAGGGGATAAGGACAGATACGCAGTATTTT CASSLQQGIRTDTQYF
few TRBJ2-2 TRBV9 TRBD2 TGTGCCAGCAGCGTAGTAGCCCCGAGAGCTAGCGGGGGGAACACCGGGGAGCTGTTTTTT CASSVVAPRASGGNTGELFF
. TRBJ2-1 TRBV12-3/TRBV12-4 TRBD2 TGTGCCAGCAGTTTAAGGACTAGCGGGAACAATGAGCAGTTCTTC CASSLRTSGNNEQFF
. TRBJ1-2 TRBV30 . TGTGCCTTCGGACATTCTTATGGCTACACCTTC CAFGHSYGYTF
many TRBJ1-4 TRBV7-9 TRBD1 TGTGCCAGCAGCAAAACAACAGGGGGAAAAAGGGAAAAACTGTTTTTT CASSKTTGGKREKLFF
many TRBJ1-4 TRBV27 TRBD1 TGTGCCAGCAGTACCCTCTCGACAGGGGGCAAGGAAAAACTGTTTTTT CASSTLSTGGKEKLFF
many TRBJ2-1 TRBV11-2 TRBD2 TGTGCCAGCAGCTCCTCTCTCTCAGCGGGAGGCGGGCATGAGCAGTTCTTC CASSSSLSAGGGHEQFF
many TRBJ2-5 TRBV2 . TGTGCCAGCAGTTTACAAGAGACCCAGTACTTC CASSLQETQYF
many TRBJ1-4 TRBV27 . TGTGCTTGGGGGGGTCTATTCCTGTTTTTT CAWGGLFLFF
many TRBJ1-2 TRBV19 . TGTGCCAGTATAGCGGAAGCTAACTATGGCTACACCTTC CASIAEANYGYTF
many TRBJ2-1 TRBV7-7 . TGTGCTAGCAGCTTAGAGGCGCGGGGTGAGCAGTTCTTC CASSLEARGEQFF
few TRBJ2-7 TRBV9 . TGTGCCAGCAGCGTAGACGCCCAGGTCAACGAGCAGTACTTC CASSVDAQVNEQYF
few TRBJ1-4 TRBV5-6 TRBD1 TGTGCCAGCAGCGAAGACAGGGCGACGTATGAAAAACTGTTTTTT CASSEDRATYEKLFF
many TRBJ2-1 TRBV19 . TGTGCCAGTAGTATAGCCCTCTACAATGAGCAGTTCTTC CASSIALYNEQFF
few TRBJ2-3 TRBV28 TRBD2 TGTGCCAGCAGTTTAACTAGCGGATACACAGATACGCAGTATTTT CASSLTSGYTDTQYF
many TRBJ2-2 TRBV19 . TGTGCCAGTGGCCTAGTGCCTCAAGGGGAGCTGTTTTTT CASGLVPQGELFF
few TRBJ2-2 TRBV6-2/TRBV6-3 . TGTGCCAGCAACACACAGGGTCCGGGCACCGGGGAGCTGTTTTTT CASNTQGPGTGELFF
many TRBJ2-7 TRBV27 TRBD2 TGTGCCAGCAGTTTACTGACTAGCGGACCCTACGAGCAGTACTTC CASSLLTSGPYEQYF
many TRBJ1-2 TRBV5-1 . TGCGCCAGCAGCGATTCTCAGGGCTATGGCTACACCTTC CASSDSQGYGYTF
many TRBJ2-7 TRBV27 TRBD2 TGTGCCAGCAGTCAGACTAGCGGGATTGCCTACGAGCAGTACTTC CASSQTSGIAYEQYF
many TRBJ2-7 TRBV27 . TGTGCCAGCAGTCGTACGAGGGGCTACGAGCAGTACTTC CASSRTRGYEQYF
few TRBJ1-6 TRBV5-1 . TGCGCCAGCAGCTTGGAGGGGGGGCTTGGATCACCCCTCCACTTT CASSLEGGLGSPLHF